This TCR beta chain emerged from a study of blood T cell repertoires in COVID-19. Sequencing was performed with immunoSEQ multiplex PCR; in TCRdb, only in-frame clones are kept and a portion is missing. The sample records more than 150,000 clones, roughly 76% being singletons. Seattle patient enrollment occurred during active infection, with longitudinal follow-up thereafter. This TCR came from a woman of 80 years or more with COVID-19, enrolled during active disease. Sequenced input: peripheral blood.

CDR3 region: CASGVGQGALRAFF. The CDR3 region has the DNA TGTGCTAGTGGCGTTGGACAGGGGGCGTTGCGAGCTTTCTTT. The J gene is TRBJ1-1, the V gene TRBV12-5, with TRBD1 matching 11 bases. The CDR3 has 14 amino acids. Germline-derived CDR1 and CDR2 are LGHNT and FRNRAP. J was trimmed by 10 bases and V by 6 bases; bases with no gene match: 10.